The 23 T cell receptor beta chains below all came from one sample that was sequenced in a study of post-analysis software for immune sequencing data. Findings and caveats of the study: Patients showed TRBV5-6, TRBV5-1 and TRBV20-1 among about five TRBV segments more frequent than in controls.

cDNA libraries for TCR beta contained unique molecular identifiers. TCRdb fed the PCR reads into MiXCR, producing one record per CDR3 protein. The table lists fewer than 850,000 distinct CDR3 sequences, 25% to 30% of them singletons. No antigen has been assigned to these receptors. Sequenced material: blood. All receptors come from a girl aged 5-17 years with multiple sclerosis.

Written as DNA, the CDR3 is TGTGCCAGCAGTTACTCGGGGCTAGCGGGATTACAAGAGACCCAGTACTTC. Amino acid sequence: CASSYSGLAGLQETQYF. The chain employs TRBV6-2 or TRBV6-3 and TRBJ2-5; 9 bases match TRBD2. The CDR3 has 17 residues. V lost 0 bases and J lost 2; bases outside the gene matches: 7. CDR1 is MNHEY, CDR2 SVGEGT, per germline.

This CDR3 reads CSAAYRDDRYNEQFF. CDR3 in DNA: TGCAGTGCCGCTTACCGGGACGATCGATACAATGAGCAGTTCTTC. This chain uses TRBV20-1 with TRBJ2-1; D may be TRBD1 or TRBD2 (5 bases each). V was pared by 6 bases and J by 4 bases, with 19 bases between. The CDR3 is made up of 15 amino acids. Germline lookup yields CDR1 DFQATT and CDR2 SNEGSKA (reference sequence).

CDR3 loop: CSVVVSQETQYF. CDR3 DNA sequence: TGCAGCGTTGTAGTGTCCCAAGAGACCCAGTACTTC. This chain connects TRBV29-1 to TRBJ2-5, with D unclear. V was cut by 4 bases and J by 1 base, with 7 bases left in between. The CDR3 spans 12 residues. The germline CDR1 and CDR2 sequences are SQVTM and ANQGSEA.

This clonotype showed up many times. The chain joins TRBV20-1 to TRBJ1-2; D is perhaps TRBD1 (5 bases). CDR1 is DFQATT, CDR2 SNEGSKA, per germline (reference sequence). This CDR3 comprises 11 residues. This CDR3 reads CGGEESYGYTF. The DNA for the CDR3 is TGCGGGGGTGAGGAGTCCTATGGCTACACCTTC.

This chain connects TRBV12-3 or TRBV12-4 to TRBJ1-4; D uncertain. V shed 1 base and J shed 0 bases, with 9 bases lying between them. This CDR3 is 16 amino acids long. CDR3 bases: TGTGCCAGCAGTTTAGGTGCCCTTGCAACTAATGAAAAACTGTTTTTT. It yields the protein CASSLGALATNEKLFF.

This clonotype has just a few counts. The genes are TRBV4-3 and TRBJ2-7; 8 bases are a match to TRBD1. From germline, CDR1 is LGHNA and CDR2 YSLEER. CDR3 length: 15 amino acids. The trim removed 3 bases at V and 1 base at J, leaving 5 bases unmatched. The CDR3 nucleotides read TGCGCCAGCAGCCACACTACAGGGGGATCCTACGAGCAGTACTTC. Protein: CASSHTTGGSYEQYF.

This clonotype appeared a few times. The J gene is TRBJ1-2, the V gene TRBV28; D not resolved. This CDR3 comprises 11 residues. With 7 bases removed from V and 8 bases from J, the gap between germline ends came to 11 bases. Germline lookup yields CDR1 MDHEN and CDR2 SYDVKM. The DNA for the CDR3 is TGTGCCAGCACCCGTGAGCGGGGCTACACCTTC. Encoded protein: CASTRERGYTF.

Here the CDR3 DNA reads TGCGCCAGCAGCCCAAATGAAGTTCTGAATACGCAGTATTTT. It is translated as CASSPNEVLNTQYF. V gene TRBV5-1 combines with J gene TRBJ2-3; D is unresolved. Germline lookup yields CDR1 SGHRS and CDR2 YFSETQ. Trimming removed 4 bases from V and 7 bases from J, with 16 bases in between. CDR3 length equals 14 residues. Full variable domain (rest looked up from reference TRBV5-1 and TRBJ2-3): KAGVTQTPRYLIKTRGQQVTLSCSPISGHRSVSWYQQTPGQGLQFLFEYFSETQRNKGNFPGRFSGRQFSNSRSEMNVSTLELGDSALYLCASSPNEVLNTQYFGPGTRLTVL.

The V and J genes are TRBV18 and TRBJ1-2, with no clear D. Trimming cost V 2 bases and J 4 bases, with 14 bases left between them. The CDR3 is made up of 15 amino acids. Germline CDR1 is KGHSH and CDR2 is LQKENI. This CDR3 reads CASSPNLEAIYGYTF. CDR3 coding DNA: TGTGCCAGCTCACCAAACTTAGAGGCAATCTATGGCTACACCTTC.

The chain joins TRBV4-1 to TRBJ2-5; no firm D call. The J call may not be correct, given that the DNA end is closer to TRBJ2-7. CDR3 length: 14 amino acids. CDR1 MGHRA and CDR2 YSYEKL come from the germline V gene. CDR3 coding DNA: TGCGCCAGCAGCCAAGAAGGCCAGGAAGGCGAGCAGTACTTC. Amino acid sequence: CASSQEGQEGEQYF.

The J gene is TRBJ1-1, the V gene TRBV29-1, with D hard to call. V lost 1 base, J lost 0 bases, and 12 bases lay in between. CDR1 is SQVTM, CDR2 ANQGSEA, per germline. This CDR3 spans 15 amino acids. The CDR3 nucleotides read TGCAGCGTTGAAGTATATCGTGGGGTGAACACTGAAGCTTTCTTT. The encoded protein is CSVEVYRGVNTEAFF.

The V and J genes are TRBV15 and TRBJ2-3, with D tentatively TRBD1 (5 bases). CDR1 is LNHNV, CDR2 YYDKDF, per germline (reference sequence). The V and J ends lost 0 bases and 3 bases respectively, with 13 bases between them. The CDR3 consists of 16 residues. CDR3 sequence: CATSRDSGFETDTQYF. The DNA for the CDR3 is TGTGCCACCAGCAGAGACTCAGGGTTTGAGACAGATACGCAGTATTTT.

This clonotype was counted a few times. The genes are TRBV29-1 and TRBJ2-5; no clear D gene. The J call may be wrong; the DNA end is better matched by TRBJ2-7. The CDR3 loop spans 13 amino acids. Germline CDR1 and CDR2: SQVTM and ANQGSEA. The CDR3 DNA is TGCAGCGTTAAGGGCCGTTTCTCTCTCGAGCAGTACTTC. It specifies CSVKGRFSLEQYF.

This clonotype showed up just a few times. The chain has TRBV7-2 and TRBJ2-3; 7 nucleotides match TRBD1. Per germline, CDR1 SGHTA and CDR2 FQGNSA. The CDR3 has 13 residues. V shed 5 bases, J shed 11 bases, and the junction held 10 bases outside the gene matches. The CDR3 bases are TGTGCCAGCAGCGCAGACAGGGTCGCCCGGCAGTATTTT. It yields the protein CASSADRVARQYF.

The chain is built from TRBV20-1 and TRBJ2-3; 7 bases map to TRBD1. Losses at the gene ends were 1 base for V and 8 bases for J; bases not matched to a gene: 9. Germline assignment: CDR1 DFQATT and CDR2 SNEGSKA (reference sequence). The CDR3 consists of 14 residues. The chain's CDR3 is CSARVQGMRGTQYF. The CDR3 DNA reads as TGCAGTGCTAGAGTACAGGGGATGAGGGGTACGCAGTATTTT.

This chain uses TRBV7-2 with TRBJ2-5, with TRBD1 matching over 10 bases. The CDR3 length is 15 residues. Germline lookup yields CDR1 SGHTA and CDR2 FQGNSA. V dropped 5 bases and J dropped 4; count of bases not matched to a gene: 7. DNA for the CDR3: TGTGCCAGCAGCCCCCCACGGGACAGGGGAGAGACCCAGTACTTC. Translated: CASSPPRDRGETQYF. The full variable domain, in which reference TRBV7-2 and TRBJ2-5 provide the parts outside the CDR3, is GAGVSQSPSNKVTEKGKDVELRCDPISGHTALYWYRQSLGQGLEFLIYFQGNSAPDKSGLPSDRFSAERTGGSVSTLTIQRTQQEDSAVYLCASSPPRDRGETQYFGPGTRLLVL.

This clonotype was seen only a few times. This chain connects TRBV20-1 to TRBJ1-2; 9 bases are a match to TRBD1. CDR1 is DFQATT and CDR2 is SNEGSKA in the germline V gene (reference sequence). CDR3 length equals 16 residues. J gave up 4 bases and V 0 bases, and 9 bases lay outside the gene matches. In DNA form, the CDR3 reads TGCAGTGCTAGAGATCTGGACAGGGGACCGTCCTATGGCTACACCTTC. Protein product: CSARDLDRGPSYGYTF.

The chain is built from TRBV7-8 and TRBJ2-1, with 8 bases matching TRBD2. The CDR3 spans 15 residues. CDR1 is SGHVS, CDR2 FQNEAQ, per germline. V shed 1 base and J 7 bases; nucleotides not matched to a gene: 6. CDR3 in amino acids: CASSLVGGGLNEQFF. The DNA for the CDR3 is TGTGCCAGCAGCTTAGTGGGCGGGGGGTTAAATGAGCAGTTCTTC.

This clonotype came up a few times. The chain employs TRBV6-1 and TRBJ2-7; weak D call: TRBD1 (5 bases). The V end lost 6 bases, the J end lost 0 bases, and 12 bases lay between the germline ends. The V gene's germline CDR1 is MNHNS and CDR2 SASEGT. The CDR3 has 14 amino acids. The CDR3 DNA is TGTGCCAGCAGGCGATTGGACACCTCCTACGAGCAGTACTTC. Residues: CASRRLDTSYEQYF.

The rearrangement joins TRBV4-3 to TRBJ1-1, with D hard to call. The ends were cut back, 2 bases at V and 1 base at J, with 8 bases in the middle. CDR3 length equals 14 residues. Per the germline V gene, CDR1 is LGHNA and CDR2 is YSLEER. CDR3 in amino acids: CASSQNPTNTEAFF. The CDR3 DNA follows: TGCGCCAGCAGCCAAAACCCCACGAACACTGAAGCTTTCTTT.

This chain links TRBV5-1 with TRBJ1-2; maybe TRBD1 (5 bases). The CDR3 spans 15 residues. CDR1 is SGHRS and CDR2 is YFSETQ in the germline V gene. The V end lost 6 bases, the J end lost 0 bases, and 15 bases lay between the germline ends. The DNA for the CDR3 is TGCGCCAGCACCCGGGACGGGGCATCTAACTATGGCTACACCTTC. Protein sequence: CASTRDGASNYGYTF.

This chain joins TRBV2 and TRBJ2-5; a weak D match, TRBD2 (5 bases). CDR3 size: 13 residues. Germline loops: CDR1 SNHLY, CDR2 FYNNEI. V was cut by 8 bases and J by 11 bases, with 21 bases left in between. This CDR3 reads CASVYGVYNEQYF. For the CDR3, the DNA is TGTGCCAGCGTTTACGGGGTCTACAATGAGCAGTACTTC.

The table lists this clonotype with a few counts. The J gene is TRBJ2-3, the V gene TRBV7-9; 7 bases align to TRBD1. J lost 0 bases, V lost 11 bases, and 5 bases had no gene match. Germline V CDR1 and CDR2: SEHNR, FQNEAQ (reference sequence). There are 13 residues in the CDR3. CDR3 sequence: CAFPGQSTDTQYF. CDR3 bases: TGTGCCTTTCCGGGACAGAGCACAGATACGCAGTATTTT.